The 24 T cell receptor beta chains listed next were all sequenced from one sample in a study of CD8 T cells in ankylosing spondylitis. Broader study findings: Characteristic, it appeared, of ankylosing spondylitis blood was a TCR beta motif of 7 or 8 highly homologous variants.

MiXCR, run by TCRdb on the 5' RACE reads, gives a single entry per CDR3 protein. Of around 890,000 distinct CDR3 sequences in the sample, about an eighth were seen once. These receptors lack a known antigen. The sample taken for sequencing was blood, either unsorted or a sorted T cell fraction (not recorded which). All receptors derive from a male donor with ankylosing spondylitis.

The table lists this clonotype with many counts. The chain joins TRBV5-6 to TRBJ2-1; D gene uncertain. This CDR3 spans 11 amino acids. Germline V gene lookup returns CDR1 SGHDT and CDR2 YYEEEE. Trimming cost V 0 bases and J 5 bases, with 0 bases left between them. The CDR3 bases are TGTGCCAGCAGCTTGGACAATGAGCAGTTCTTC. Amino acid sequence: CASSLDNEQFF.

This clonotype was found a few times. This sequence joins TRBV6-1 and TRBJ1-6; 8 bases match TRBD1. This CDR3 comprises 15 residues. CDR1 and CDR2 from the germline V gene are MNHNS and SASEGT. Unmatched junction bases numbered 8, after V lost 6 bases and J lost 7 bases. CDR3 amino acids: CASRGGDRGNSPLHF. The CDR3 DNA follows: TGTGCCAGCAGGGGGGGTGACAGGGGAAATTCACCCCTCCACTTT.

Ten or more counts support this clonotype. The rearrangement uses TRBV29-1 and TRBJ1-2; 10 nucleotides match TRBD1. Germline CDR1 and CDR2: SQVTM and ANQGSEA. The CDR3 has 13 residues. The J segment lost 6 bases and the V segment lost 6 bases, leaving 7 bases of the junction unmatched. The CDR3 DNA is TGCAGCGTGACAGGGGGCATGGGGGATGGCTACACCTTC. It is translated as CSVTGGMGDGYTF.

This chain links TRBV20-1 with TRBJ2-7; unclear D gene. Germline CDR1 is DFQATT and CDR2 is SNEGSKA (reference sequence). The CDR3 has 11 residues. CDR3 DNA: TGCAGCCTCACCTCGTCCTACGAGCAGTACTTC. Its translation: CSLTSSYEQYF.

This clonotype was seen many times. In nucleotides, the CDR3 is TGTGCCATCAGTAGACAGCTGGAGACCCAGTACTTC. Protein: CAISRQLETQYF. V gene TRBV10-3 combines with J gene TRBJ2-5, with D tentatively TRBD1 (5 bases). V lost 5 bases and J 5 bases, leaving 9 bases between the germline ends. The CDR3 sequence is 12 residues long. Germline loops: CDR1 ENHRY, CDR2 SYGVKD.

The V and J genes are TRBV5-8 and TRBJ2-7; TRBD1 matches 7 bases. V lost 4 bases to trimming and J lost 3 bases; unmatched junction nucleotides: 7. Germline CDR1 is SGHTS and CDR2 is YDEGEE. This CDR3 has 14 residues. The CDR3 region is CASSPRDSYYEQYF. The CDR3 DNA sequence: TGTGCCAGCAGCCCACGGGACAGCTACTACGAGCAGTACTTC.

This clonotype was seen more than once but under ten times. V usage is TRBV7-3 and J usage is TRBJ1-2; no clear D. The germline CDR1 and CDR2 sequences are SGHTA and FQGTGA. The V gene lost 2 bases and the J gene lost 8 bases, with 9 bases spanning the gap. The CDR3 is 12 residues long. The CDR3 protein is CASSLGESGYTF. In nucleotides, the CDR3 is TGTGCCAGCAGCTTAGGGGAATCGGGCTACACCTTC.

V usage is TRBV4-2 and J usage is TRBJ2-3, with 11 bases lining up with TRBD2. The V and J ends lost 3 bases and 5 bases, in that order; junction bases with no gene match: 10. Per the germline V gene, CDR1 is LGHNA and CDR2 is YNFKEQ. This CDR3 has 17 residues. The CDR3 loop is CASSQAPLAGGGDTQYF. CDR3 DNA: TGTGCCAGCAGCCAGGCCCCCCTAGCGGGGGGCGGAGATACGCAGTATTTT.

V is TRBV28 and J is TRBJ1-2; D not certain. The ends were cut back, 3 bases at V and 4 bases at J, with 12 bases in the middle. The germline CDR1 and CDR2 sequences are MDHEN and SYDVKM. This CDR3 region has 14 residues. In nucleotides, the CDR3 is TGTGCCAGCAGTTTCAGTATACCCACCTATGGCTACACCTTC. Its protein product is CASSFSIPTYGYTF.

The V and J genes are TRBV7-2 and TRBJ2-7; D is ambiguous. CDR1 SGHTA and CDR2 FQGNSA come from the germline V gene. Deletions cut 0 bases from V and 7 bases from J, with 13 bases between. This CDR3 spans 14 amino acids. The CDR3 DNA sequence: TGTGCCAGCAGCTTAGCGTGGGTTCCGTGGGAGCAGTACTTC. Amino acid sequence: CASSLAWVPWEQYF.

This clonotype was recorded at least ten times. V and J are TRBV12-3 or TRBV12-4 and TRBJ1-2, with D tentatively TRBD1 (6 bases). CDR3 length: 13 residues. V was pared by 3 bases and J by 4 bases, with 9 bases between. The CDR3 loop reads CASSFTGFYGYTF. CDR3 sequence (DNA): TGTGCCAGCAGTTTTACAGGGTTCTATGGCTACACCTTC.

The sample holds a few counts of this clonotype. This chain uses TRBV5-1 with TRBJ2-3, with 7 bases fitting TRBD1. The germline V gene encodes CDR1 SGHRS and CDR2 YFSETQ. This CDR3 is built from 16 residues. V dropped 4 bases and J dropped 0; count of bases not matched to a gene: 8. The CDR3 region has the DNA TGCGCCAGCAGCCATGGGACAGCTCTTAGCACAGATACGCAGTATTTT. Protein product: CASSHGTALSTDTQYF.

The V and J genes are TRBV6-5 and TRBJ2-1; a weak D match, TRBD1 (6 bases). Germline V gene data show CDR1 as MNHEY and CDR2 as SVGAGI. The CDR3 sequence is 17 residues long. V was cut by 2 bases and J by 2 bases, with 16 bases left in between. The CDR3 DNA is TGTGCCAGCAGTTACGGGGGCAACGCTCTTACCTACAATGAGCAGTTCTTC. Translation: CASSYGGNALTYNEQFF.

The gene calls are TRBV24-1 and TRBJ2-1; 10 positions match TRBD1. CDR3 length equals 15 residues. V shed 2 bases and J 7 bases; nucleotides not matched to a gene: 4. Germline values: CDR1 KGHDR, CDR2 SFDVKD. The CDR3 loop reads CATSDSGQGGNEQFF. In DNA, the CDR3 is TGTGCCACCAGTGATTCCGGACAGGGGGGGAATGAGCAGTTCTTC.

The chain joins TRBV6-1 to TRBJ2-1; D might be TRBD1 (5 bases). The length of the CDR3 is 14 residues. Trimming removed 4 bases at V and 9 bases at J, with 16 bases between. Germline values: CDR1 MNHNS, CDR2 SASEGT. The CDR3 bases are TGTGCCAGCAGTGGACACCCAGGGTCCAGTGAGCAGTTCTTC. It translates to CASSGHPGSSEQFF.

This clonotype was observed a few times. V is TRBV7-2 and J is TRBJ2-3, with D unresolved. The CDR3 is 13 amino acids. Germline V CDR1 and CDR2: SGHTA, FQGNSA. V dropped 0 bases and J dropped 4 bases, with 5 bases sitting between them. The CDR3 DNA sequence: TGTGCCAGCAGCTTAGCGCTTCCAGATACGCAGTATTTT. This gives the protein CASSLALPDTQYF.

The CDR3 DNA reads TGCGCCAGCAGCCAAGATCGGGCCAGCGCCTACGAGCAGTACTTC. Translated: CASSQDRASAYEQYF. The chain couples TRBV4-3 to TRBJ2-7; unclear D gene. Germline V gives CDR1 LGHNA, CDR2 YSLEER. Trimming took 0 bases from V and 2 from J, leaving 11 bases between them. This CDR3 contains 15 residues.

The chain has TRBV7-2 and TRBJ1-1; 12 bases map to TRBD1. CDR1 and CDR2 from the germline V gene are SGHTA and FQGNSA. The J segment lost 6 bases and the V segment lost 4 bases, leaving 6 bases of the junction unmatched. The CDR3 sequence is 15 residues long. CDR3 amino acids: CASSSRGQGASEAFF. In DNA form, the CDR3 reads TGTGCCAGCAGCTCCCGGGGACAGGGGGCATCTGAAGCTTTCTTT.

The CDR3 nucleotides read TGTGCCAGCAACGGACAGGGCCTCGAGACCCAGTACTTC. Translating gives CASNGQGLETQYF. The genes are TRBV7-2 and TRBJ2-5; 8 nucleotides align to TRBD1. V lost 7 bases, J lost 5 bases, and 6 bases stayed unmatched. CDR1 is SGHTA, CDR2 FQGNSA, per germline. The CDR3 contains 13 residues.

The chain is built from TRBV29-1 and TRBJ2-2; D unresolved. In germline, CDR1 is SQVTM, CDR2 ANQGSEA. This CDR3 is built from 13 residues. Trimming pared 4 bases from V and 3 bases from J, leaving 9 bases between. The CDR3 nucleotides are TGCAGCGTTGCCCGTTGGGACACCGGGGAGCTGTTTTTT. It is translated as CSVARWDTGELFF.

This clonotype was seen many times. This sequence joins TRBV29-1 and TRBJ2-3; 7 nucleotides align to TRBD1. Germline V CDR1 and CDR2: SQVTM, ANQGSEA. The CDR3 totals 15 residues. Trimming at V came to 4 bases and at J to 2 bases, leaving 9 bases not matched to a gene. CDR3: CSVGYGDSLTDTQYF. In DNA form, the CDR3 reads TGCAGCGTTGGGTATGGGGACAGCCTCACAGATACGCAGTATTTT.

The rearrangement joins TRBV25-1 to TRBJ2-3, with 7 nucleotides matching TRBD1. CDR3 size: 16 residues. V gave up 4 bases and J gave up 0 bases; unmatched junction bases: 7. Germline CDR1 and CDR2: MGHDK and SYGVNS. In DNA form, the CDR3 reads TGTGCCAGCAGTGCCATTGGGACAGCTAGCACAGATACGCAGTATTTT. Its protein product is CASSAIGTASTDTQYF.

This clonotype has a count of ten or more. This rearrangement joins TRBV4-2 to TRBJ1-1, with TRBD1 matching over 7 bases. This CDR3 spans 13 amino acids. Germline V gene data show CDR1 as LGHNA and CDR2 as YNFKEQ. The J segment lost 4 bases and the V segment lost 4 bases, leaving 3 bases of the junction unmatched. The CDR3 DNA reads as TGTGCCAGCAGCCGGGACAGCCCCACTGAAGCTTTCTTT. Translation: CASSRDSPTEAFF.

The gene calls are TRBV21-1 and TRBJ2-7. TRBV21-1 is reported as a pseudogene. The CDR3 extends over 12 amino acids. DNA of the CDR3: TGTGCCACGCAGCGGGATGGCTACGAGCAGTACTTC. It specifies CATQRDGYEQYF.